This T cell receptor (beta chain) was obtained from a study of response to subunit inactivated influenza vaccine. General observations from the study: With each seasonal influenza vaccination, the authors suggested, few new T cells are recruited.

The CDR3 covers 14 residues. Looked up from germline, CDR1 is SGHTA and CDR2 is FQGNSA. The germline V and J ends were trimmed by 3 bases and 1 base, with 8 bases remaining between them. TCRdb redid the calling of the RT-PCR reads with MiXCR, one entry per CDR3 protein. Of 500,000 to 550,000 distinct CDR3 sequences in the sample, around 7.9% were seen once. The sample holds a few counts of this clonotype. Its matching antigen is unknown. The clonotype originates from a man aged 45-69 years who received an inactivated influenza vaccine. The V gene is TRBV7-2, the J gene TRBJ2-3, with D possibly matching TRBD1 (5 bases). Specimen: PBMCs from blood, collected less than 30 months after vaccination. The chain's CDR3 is CASSLGPRTDTQYF. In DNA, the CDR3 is TGTGCCAGCAGCTTGGGGCCTCGCACAGATACGCAGTATTTT.